The clone carrying this T cell receptor (beta chain) was counted a few times. The antigen is not known. This sample stems from a study of graft-versus-host responses after intestinal transplantation. In the study overall: Anti-thymocyte globulin induction was given to all recipients, followed by tacrolimus and steroids for 2 to 3 years. Points from the study as a whole: Detected in recipient marrow were GvH clones, some of which were first observed in ileum or blood.

The protocol was immunoSEQ multiplex PCR, while the TCRdb copy is restricted to in-frame clones and leaves out a portion. This table holds tens of thousands of clones, about nine tenths found once. V lost 0 bases and J 1 base, leaving 9 bases between the germline ends. CDR3 size: 14 residues. Germline CDR1 is SQVTM and CDR2 is ANQGSEA. The clonotype originates from a human donor who received an intestinal transplant. The chain is built from TRBV29-1 and TRBJ1-1; D is undetermined. The sample was unstimulated CD8+ T cells sorted from spleen or lymph node cells, taken before intestinal transplant. CDR3 amino acids: CSVEDLGGNTEAFF. The CDR3 bases are TGCAGCGTTGAAGATCTTGGCGGGAACACTGAAGCTTTCTTT.